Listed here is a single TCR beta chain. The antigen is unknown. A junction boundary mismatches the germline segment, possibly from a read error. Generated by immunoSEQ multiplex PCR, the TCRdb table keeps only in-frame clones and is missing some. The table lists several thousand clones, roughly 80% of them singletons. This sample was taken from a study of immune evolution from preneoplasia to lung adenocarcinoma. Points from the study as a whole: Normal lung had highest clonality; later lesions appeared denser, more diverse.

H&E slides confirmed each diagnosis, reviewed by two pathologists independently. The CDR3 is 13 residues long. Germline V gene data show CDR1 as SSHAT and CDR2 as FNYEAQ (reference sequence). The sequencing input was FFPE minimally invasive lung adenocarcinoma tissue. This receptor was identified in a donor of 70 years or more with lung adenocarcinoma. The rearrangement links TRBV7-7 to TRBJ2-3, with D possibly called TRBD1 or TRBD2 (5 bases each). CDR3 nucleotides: TGTGCTAGCAGCTTGGGGGGCACAGATACGCAGTATTTT. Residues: CASSLGGTDTQYF.